This T cell receptor (beta chain) was identified during a study of response to subunit inactivated influenza vaccine. Study results and limitations: Authors suggested each seasonal flu vaccination may recruit only limited numbers of new T cells.

TCRdb fed the RT-PCR reads into MiXCR, producing one record per CDR3 protein. The sample shows over 750,000 distinct CDR3 sequences, roughly 20% of them seen only once. The CDR3 has 15 amino acids. The V gene's germline CDR1 is LNHNV and CDR2 YYDKDF (reference sequence). After removal of 5 bases from V and 8 bases from J, the junction contained 12 bases not matched to a gene. Turning to this clonotype: Its antigen is undetermined.

V usage is TRBV15 and J usage is TRBJ2-1; 7 positions agree with TRBD2. This TCR came from a man between 45 and 60 years old who received an inactivated influenza vaccine. This material consisted of PBMCs from blood, taken around 5 days after vaccination. The CDR3 reads CATSGGSLGIDEQFF. CDR3 DNA sequence: TGTGCCACCAGCGGCGGGAGTCTGGGTATCGATGAGCAGTTCTTC.